A selection of T cell receptor beta chains follows, all from one sample in a study of regulatory T cells in long-lasting Graves disease. Each CDR3 protein is one row after TCRdb ran MiXCR on the multiplex PCR reads. The data contain 500,000 or so distinct CDR3 sequences, about 17% of them singletons. This sample also appeared in a second study, on T cells in Graves' hyperthyroidism and ophthalmopathy.

The specimen was peripheral blood mononuclear cells (PBMCs), collected at new diagnosis, from a patient treated with antithyroid drugs. All receptors come from a man aged 40-50 years with Graves disease. CDR3s include the opening cysteine and the closing phenylalanine or tryptophan. Fields, in order: D gene, V gene, clone size, J gene, CDR3 DNA, CDR3 protein. D genes are given only for firm matches. Part of the rows lack a size; the others show once, few, many or a class for expanded clones.

D gene: NA
V gene: TRBV29-1
clone size: NA
J gene: TRBJ1-3
CDR3 DNA: TGCAGCGTCGCGGGTTCCTCTGGAAACACCATATATTTT
CDR3 protein: CSVAGSSGNTIYF

D gene: TRBD1
V gene: TRBV5-1
clone size: few
J gene: TRBJ2-7
CDR3 DNA: TGCGCCAGCAGCCTCCGGGACAGCGGTATTGTGGGCACCTACGAGCAGTACTTC
CDR3 protein: CASSLRDSGIVGTYEQYF

D gene: TRBD2
V gene: TRBV7-6
clone size: once
J gene: TRBJ2-3
CDR3 DNA: TGTGCCAGCAGTCCAGCGGGAGCGATCACAGATACGCAGTATTTT
CDR3 protein: CASSPAGAITDTQYF

D gene: NA
V gene: TRBV7-2
clone size: many
J gene: TRBJ1-1
CDR3 DNA: TGTGCCAGCAGCTCCTCGGTGAACACTGAAGCTTTCTTT
CDR3 protein: CASSSSVNTEAFF

D gene: TRBD2
V gene: TRBV2
clone size: many
J gene: TRBJ2-1
CDR3 DNA: TGTGCCAGCAGTGGAGGGAGGGCCTTTTCGAATGAGCAGTTCTTC
CDR3 protein: CASSGGRAFSNEQFF

D gene: TRBD1
V gene: TRBV6-1
clone size: many
J gene: TRBJ2-6
CDR3 DNA: TGTGCCAGCAGTGTGACAGGGGGCGCTGGGGCCAACGTCCTGACTTTC
CDR3 protein: CASSVTGGAGANVLTF

D gene: TRBD1
V gene: TRBV27
clone size: NA
J gene: TRBJ1-2
CDR3 DNA: TGTGCCAGCAGTACCACCGGGGACAGTAGCTCCTATGGCTACACCTTC
CDR3 protein: CASSTTGDSSSYGYTF

D gene: NA
V gene: TRBV24-1
clone size: NA
J gene: TRBJ2-2
CDR3 DNA: TGTGCCACCAGAGACAGATCTGGCGGGGAGCTGTTTTTT
CDR3 protein: CATRDRSGGELFF

D gene: NA
V gene: TRBV6-1
clone size: many
J gene: TRBJ1-6
CDR3 DNA: TGTGCCAGCAGCCCTAGGGCCCAAAGGGAGGGGAGCAATTCACCCCTCCACTTT
CDR3 protein: CASSPRAQREGSNSPLHF

D gene: TRBD2
V gene: TRBV10-1
clone size: many
J gene: TRBJ2-3
CDR3 DNA: TGCGCCAGCAGCCGGACTAGCGGCAGTGGAGATACGCAGTATTTT
CDR3 protein: CASSRTSGSGDTQYF